This T cell receptor beta chain was observed in a study of CD4 T cell repertoires in COVID-19. Sequencing used immunoSEQ multiplex PCR; TCRdb keeps in-frame clones, though not all of them. The repertoire has hundreds of clones, about a sixth of them found once; the top ten carry 23%. Donors had recovered from mild-to-severe COVID-19. On this clone: As yet, its antigen is unknown.

Per the germline V gene, CDR1 is SGHRS and CDR2 is YFSETQ. CDR3 length: 13 amino acids. Trimming stripped 0 bases from V and 2 bases from J, with 5 bases between. This rearrangement joins TRBV5-1 to TRBJ1-1; D unclear. This clonotype was sampled from a human donor who had COVID-19. Sequenced material: memory CD4+ T cells, cultured in vitro, taken after recovery from COVID-19. The CDR3 here is CASSLVDNTEAFF. In nucleotides, the CDR3 is TGCGCCAGCAGCTTGGTGGATAACACTGAAGCTTTCTTT.